In this sample, the clone carrying this T cell receptor (beta chain) turned up many times. Its specificity is unknown. The data are from a study of human T cells and chemical hapten exposure. Overall study context: Weekly diphenylcyclopropenone doses were given to patients' scalps across the approximately 26-week study. Alopecia areata, totalis or universalis affected patients who were mostly female.

Time point meaning: patch test 3, about 24 weeks after DPC sensitization. Documented treatment: therapeutic diphenylcyclopropenone sensitization with weekly scalp DPC. The donor pool consisted of alopecia patients aged 18 to 70 years, considered suitable for DPC. Study results and limitations: Expanded TCRs grouped into significantly more large CDR3 similarity clusters than controls produced.

From the RACE reads, TCRdb called clonotypes with MiXCR, one entry per CDR3 protein. The table has 50,000 to 80,000 distinct CDR3 sequences, approximately 10% seen once. J was trimmed by 2 bases and V by 6 bases; bases with no gene match: 12. The germline CDR1 and CDR2 sequences are DFQATT and SNEGSKA (reference sequence). The CDR3 is made up of 17 amino acids. This TCR came from a woman in her 30s with alopecia areata. Some clones in this sample may be carry-over from other donors' samples. Material: whole blood, obtained in connection with sensitization to the hapten diphenylcyclopropenone (DPC). The V and J genes are TRBV20-1 and TRBJ2-6, with TRBD2 matching over 8 bases. The CDR3 reads CSARGGSGRTGANVLTF. Written as DNA, the CDR3 is TGCAGTGCCCGAGGGGGAAGCGGGAGAACTGGGGCCAACGTCCTGACTTTC.